The TCR beta chain under discussion was sequenced for a study of monozygotic twins with inflammatory bowel disease. Eight distinct reactions (per sample) were used to make the cDNA. Added by template switching were UMIs that each held a 6-nucleotide sample barcode. TCRdb reprocessed the 5' RACE reads, keeping one entry per CDR3 protein, no DNA. The listing records approximately 420,000 distinct CDR3 sequences. Germline V gene lookup returns CDR1 SEHNR and CDR2 FQNEAQ (reference sequence). CDR3 length: 13 residues. Sequencing was done on a sample of blood. This clonotype originated in a human donor with ulcerative colitis or Crohn's disease, or a healthy co-twin of an affected twin (not recorded which). This chain joins TRBV7-9 and TRBJ2-2; no DNA is available, so the TRBD2 call from TCRdb remains unchecked. This chain's CDR3 is CAAGASAIGELFF.